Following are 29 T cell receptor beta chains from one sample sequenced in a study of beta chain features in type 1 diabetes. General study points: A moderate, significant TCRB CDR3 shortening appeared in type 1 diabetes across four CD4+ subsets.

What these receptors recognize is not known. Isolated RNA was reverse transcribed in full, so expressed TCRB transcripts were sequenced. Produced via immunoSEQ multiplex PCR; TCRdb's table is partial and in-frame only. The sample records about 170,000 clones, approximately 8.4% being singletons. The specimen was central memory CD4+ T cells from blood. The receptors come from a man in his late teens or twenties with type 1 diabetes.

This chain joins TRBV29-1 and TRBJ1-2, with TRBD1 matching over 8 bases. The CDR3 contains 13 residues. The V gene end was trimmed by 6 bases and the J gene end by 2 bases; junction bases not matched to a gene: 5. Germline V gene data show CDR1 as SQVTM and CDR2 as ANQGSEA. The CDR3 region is CSVGTGRNYGYTF. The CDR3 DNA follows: TGCAGCGTCGGGACAGGAAGAAACTATGGCTACACCTTC. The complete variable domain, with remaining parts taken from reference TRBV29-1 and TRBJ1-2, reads SAVISQKPSRDICQRGTSLTIQCQVDSQVTMMFWYRQQPGQSLTLIATANQGSEATYESGFVIDKFPISRPNLTFSTLTVSNMSPEDSSIYLCSVGTGRNYGYTFGSGTRLTVV.

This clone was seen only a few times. This chain's CDR3 is CASTRGQLYNSPLHF. The CDR3 DNA follows: TGTGCCAGCACCCGCGGACAGCTCTATAATTCACCCCTCCACTTT. The V gene is TRBV6-5, the J gene TRBJ1-6; D is possibly TRBD1 (6 bases). The germline V gene has CDR1 MNHEY and CDR2 SVGAGI. This CDR3 comprises 15 residues. The V and J ends lost 7 bases and 3 bases respectively, with 13 bases between them.

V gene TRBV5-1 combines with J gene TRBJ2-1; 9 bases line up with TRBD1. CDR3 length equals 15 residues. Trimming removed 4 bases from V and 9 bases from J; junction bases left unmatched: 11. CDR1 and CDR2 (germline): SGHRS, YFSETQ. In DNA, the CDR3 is TGCGCCAGCAGCCAAGGACAGGGGTTTGCGGCTGAGCAGTTCTTC. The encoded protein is CASSQGQGFAAEQFF.

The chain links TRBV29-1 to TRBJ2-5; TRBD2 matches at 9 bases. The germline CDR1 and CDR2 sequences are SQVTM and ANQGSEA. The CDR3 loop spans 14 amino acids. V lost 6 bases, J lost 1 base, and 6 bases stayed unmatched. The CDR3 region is CSVARLAAQETQYF. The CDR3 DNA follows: TGCAGCGTGGCGAGACTAGCGGCCCAAGAGACCCAGTACTTC.

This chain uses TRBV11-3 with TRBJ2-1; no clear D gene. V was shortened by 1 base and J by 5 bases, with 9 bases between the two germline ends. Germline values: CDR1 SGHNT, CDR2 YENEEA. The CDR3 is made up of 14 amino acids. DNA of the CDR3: TGTGCCAGCAGCTTAGCCAGGTGGAACAATGAGCAGTTCTTC. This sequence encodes CASSLARWNNEQFF.

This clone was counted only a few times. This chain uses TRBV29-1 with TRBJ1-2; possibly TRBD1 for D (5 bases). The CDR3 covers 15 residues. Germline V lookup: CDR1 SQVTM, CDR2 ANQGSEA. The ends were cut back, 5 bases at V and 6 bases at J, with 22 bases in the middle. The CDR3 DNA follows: TGCAGCGTTCAAGGCCAGGGCAGTTTAAAAAATGGCTACACCTTC. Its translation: CSVQGQGSLKNGYTF.

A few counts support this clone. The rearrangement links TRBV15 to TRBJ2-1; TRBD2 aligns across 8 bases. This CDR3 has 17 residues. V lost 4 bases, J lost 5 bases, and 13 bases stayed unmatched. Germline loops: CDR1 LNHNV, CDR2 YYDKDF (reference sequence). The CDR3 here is CATSTLVAAGANNEQFF. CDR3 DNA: TGTGCCACCAGCACTCTGGTAGCAGCGGGGGCCAACAATGAGCAGTTCTTC.

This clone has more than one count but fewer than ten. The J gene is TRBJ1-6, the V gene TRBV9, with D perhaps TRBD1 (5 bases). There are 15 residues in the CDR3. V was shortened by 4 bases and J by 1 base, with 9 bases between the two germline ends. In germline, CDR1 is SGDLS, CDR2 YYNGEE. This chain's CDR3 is CASSPQGSYNSPLHF. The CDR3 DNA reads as TGTGCCAGCAGCCCGCAGGGATCCTATAATTCACCCCTCCACTTT.

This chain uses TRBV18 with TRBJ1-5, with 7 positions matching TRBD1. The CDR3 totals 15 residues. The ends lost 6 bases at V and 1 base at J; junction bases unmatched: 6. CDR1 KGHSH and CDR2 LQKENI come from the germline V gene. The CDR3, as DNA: TGTGCCAGCTCCCCCGGACAGGCCAGCAATCAGCCCCAGCATTTT. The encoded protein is CASSPGQASNQPQHF.

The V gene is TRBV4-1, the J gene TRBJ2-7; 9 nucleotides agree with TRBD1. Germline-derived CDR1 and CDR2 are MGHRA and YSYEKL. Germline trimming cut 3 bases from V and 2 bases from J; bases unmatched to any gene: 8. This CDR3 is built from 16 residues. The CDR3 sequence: CASSHGQGSRTYEQYF. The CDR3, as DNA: TGCGCCAGCAGCCATGGACAGGGGAGCCGGACCTACGAGCAGTACTTC.

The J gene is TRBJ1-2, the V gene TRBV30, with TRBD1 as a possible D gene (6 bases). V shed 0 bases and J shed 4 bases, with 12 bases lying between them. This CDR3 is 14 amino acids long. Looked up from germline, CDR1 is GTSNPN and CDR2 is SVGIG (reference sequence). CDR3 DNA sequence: TGTGCCTGGAGTGTAAAGCAGGGGCGCTATGGCTACACCTTC. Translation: CAWSVKQGRYGYTF.

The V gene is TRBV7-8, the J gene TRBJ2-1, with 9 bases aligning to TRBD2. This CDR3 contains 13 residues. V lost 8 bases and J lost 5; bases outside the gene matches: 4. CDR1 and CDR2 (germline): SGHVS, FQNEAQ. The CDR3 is CASAGGANNEQFF. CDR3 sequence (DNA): TGTGCCAGCGCGGGAGGGGCCAACAATGAGCAGTTCTTC. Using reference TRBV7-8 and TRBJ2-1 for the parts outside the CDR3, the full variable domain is GAGVSQSPRYKVAKRGQDVALRCDPISGHVSLFWYQQALGQGPEFLTYFQNEAQLDKSGLPSDRFFAERPEGSVSTLKIQRTQQEDSAVYLCASAGGANNEQFFGPGTRLTVL.

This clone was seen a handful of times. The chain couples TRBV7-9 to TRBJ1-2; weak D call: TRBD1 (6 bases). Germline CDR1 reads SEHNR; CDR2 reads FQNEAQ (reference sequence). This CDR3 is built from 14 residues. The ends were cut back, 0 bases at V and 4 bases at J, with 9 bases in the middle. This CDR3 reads CASSLAGQPYGYTF. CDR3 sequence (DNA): TGTGCCAGCAGCTTAGCCGGACAGCCCTATGGCTACACCTTC.

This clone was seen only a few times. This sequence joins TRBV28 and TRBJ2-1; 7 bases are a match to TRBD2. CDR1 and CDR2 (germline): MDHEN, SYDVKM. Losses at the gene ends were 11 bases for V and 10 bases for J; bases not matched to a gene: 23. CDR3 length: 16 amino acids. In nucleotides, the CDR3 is TGTGCCGCAGGTCTAGCGGTCTCGGGTAGAACCGGGGAGCAGTTCTTC. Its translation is CAAGLAVSGRTGEQFF.

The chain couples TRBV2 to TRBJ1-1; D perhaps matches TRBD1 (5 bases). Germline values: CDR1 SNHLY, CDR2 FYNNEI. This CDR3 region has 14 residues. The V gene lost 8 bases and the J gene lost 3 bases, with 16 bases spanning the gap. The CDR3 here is CASPRGSSDTEAFF. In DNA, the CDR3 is TGTGCCAGCCCCCGGGGGTCATCGGACACTGAAGCTTTCTTT.

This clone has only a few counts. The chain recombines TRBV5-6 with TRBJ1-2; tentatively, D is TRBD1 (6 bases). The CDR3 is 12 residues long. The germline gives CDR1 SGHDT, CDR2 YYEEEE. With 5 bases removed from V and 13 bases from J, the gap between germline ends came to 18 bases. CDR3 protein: CASREGRGKVTF. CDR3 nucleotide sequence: TGTGCCAGCAGAGAAGGCAGGGGAAAGGTCACCTTC.

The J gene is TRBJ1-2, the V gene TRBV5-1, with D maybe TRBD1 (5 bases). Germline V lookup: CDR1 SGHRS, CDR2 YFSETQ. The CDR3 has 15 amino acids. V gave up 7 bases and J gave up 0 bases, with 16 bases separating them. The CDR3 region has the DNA TGCGCCAGCTACCACGGGGACTCAGCTAACTATGGCTACACCTTC. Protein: CASYHGDSANYGYTF.

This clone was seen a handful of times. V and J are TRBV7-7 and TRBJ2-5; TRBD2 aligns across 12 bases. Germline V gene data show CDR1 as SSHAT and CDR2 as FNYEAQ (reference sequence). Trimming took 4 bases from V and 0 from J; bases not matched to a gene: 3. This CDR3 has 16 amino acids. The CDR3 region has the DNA TGTGCCAGCAGCTCTGGACTAGCGGGGAACCAAGAGACCCAGTACTTC. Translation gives CASSSGLAGNQETQYF.

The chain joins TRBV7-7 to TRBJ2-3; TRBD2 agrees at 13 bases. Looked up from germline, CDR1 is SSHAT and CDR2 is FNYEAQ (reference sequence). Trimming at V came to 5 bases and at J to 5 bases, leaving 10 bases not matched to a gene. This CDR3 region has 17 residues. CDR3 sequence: CASSLGTSGILGDTQYF. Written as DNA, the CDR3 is TGTGCCAGCAGCCTAGGGACTAGCGGGATATTAGGAGATACGCAGTATTTT. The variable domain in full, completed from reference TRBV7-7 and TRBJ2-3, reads GAGVSQSPRYKVTKRGQDVTLRCDPISSHATLYWYQQALGQGPEFLTYFNYEAQPDKSGLPSDRFSAERPEGSISTLTIQRTEQRDSAMYRCASSLGTSGILGDTQYFGPGTRLTVL.

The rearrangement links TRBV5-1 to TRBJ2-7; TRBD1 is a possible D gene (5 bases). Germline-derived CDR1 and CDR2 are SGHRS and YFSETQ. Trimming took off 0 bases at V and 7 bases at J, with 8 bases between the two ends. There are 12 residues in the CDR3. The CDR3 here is CASSLAQGEQYF. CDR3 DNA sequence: TGCGCCAGCAGCTTGGCGCAGGGTGAGCAGTACTTC.

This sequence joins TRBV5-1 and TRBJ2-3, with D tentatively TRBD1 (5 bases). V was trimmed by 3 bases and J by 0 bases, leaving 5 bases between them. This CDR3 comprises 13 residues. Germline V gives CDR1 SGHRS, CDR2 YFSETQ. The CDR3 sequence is CASSWTSTDTQYF. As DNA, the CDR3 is TGCGCCAGCAGCTGGACAAGCACAGATACGCAGTATTTT.

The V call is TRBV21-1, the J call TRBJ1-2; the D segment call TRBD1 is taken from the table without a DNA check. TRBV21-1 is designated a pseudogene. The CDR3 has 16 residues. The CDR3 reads CASSIPDRGPSYGYTF. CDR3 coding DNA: TGTGCCAGCAGCATCCCCGACAGGGGCCCCTCCTATGGCTACACCTTC.

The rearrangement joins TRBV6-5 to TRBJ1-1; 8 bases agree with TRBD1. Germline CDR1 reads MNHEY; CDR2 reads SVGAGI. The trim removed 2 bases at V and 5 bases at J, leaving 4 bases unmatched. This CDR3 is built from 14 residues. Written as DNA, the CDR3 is TGTGCCAGCAGTTACACGACAGGGGCGACTGAAGCTTTCTTT. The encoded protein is CASSYTTGATEAFF.

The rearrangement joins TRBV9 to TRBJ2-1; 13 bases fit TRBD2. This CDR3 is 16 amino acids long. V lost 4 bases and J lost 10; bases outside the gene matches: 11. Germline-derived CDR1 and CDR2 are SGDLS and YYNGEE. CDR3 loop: CASSLTGTSGAGEQFF. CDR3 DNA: TGTGCCAGCAGCTTAACCGGGACTAGCGGGGCTGGGGAGCAGTTCTTC. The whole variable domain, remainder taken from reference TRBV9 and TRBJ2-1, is DSGVTQTPKHLITATGQRVTLRCSPRSGDLSVYWYQQSLDQGLQFLIQYYNGEERAKGNILERFSAQQFPDLHSELNLSSLELGDSALYFCASSLTGTSGAGEQFFGPGTRLTVL.

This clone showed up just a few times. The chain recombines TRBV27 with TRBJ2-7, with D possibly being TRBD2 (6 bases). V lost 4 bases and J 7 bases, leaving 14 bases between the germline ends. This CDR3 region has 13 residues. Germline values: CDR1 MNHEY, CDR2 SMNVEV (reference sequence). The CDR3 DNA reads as TGTGCCAGCAGTTCGCACTGGGGAGGTGAGCAGTACTTC. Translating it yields CASSSHWGGEQYF.

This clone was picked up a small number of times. This chain's CDR3 is CASSGEKTATEAFF. The CDR3 DNA reads as TGTGCCAGCAGTGGGGAAAAGACAGCCACTGAAGCTTTCTTT. The chain recombines TRBV6-5 with TRBJ1-1, with a possible D match to TRBD1 (5 bases). V lost 5 bases to trimming and J lost 4 bases, with 14 bases between them. Germline V CDR1 and CDR2: MNHEY, SVGAGI. This CDR3 is 14 amino acids long.

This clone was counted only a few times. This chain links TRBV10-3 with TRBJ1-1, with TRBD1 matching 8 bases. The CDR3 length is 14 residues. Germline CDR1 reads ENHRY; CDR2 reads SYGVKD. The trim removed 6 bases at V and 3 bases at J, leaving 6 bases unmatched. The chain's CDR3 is CAIRRGQEYTEAFF. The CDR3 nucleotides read TGTGCCATCAGAAGGGGACAGGAGTACACTGAAGCTTTCTTT.

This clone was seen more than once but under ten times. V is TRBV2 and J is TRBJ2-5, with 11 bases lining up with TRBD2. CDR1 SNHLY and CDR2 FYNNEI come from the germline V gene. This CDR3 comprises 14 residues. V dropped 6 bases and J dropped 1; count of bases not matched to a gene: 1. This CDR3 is CASRGLAAQETQYF. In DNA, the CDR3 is TGTGCCAGCAGGGGACTAGCGGCCCAAGAGACCCAGTACTTC.

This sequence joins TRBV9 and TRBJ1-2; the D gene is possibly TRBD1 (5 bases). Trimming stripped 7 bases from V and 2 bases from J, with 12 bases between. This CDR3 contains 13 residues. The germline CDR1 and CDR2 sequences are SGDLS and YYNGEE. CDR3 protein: CASVGQANYGYTF. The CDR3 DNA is TGTGCCAGCGTGGGGCAGGCCAACTATGGCTACACCTTC.